A selection of T cell receptor beta chains follows, all from one sample in a study of blood T cell repertoires in COVID-19. The assay was immunoSEQ multiplex PCR, and TCRdb's table has in-frame clones only and misses some. This sample has over 120,000 clones, with about three quarters found just once. Sample: PBMCs or T cells enriched from blood (not recorded which). The receptors come from a woman aged 45-60 years who had recovered from COVID-19. CDR3s include the opening cysteine and the closing phenylalanine or tryptophan. D genes are given only for firm matches. Size is omitted from some rows. Given values are once, few, many or a class for expanded clones.

j_gene	abundance	d_gene	v_gene	CDR3aa	CDR3nt
TRBJ2-1	NA	TRBD1	TRBV24-1	CATRGTDYNEQFF	TGTGCCACCAGGGGGACAGACTACAATGAGCAGTTCTTC
TRBJ1-1	once	NA	TRBV11-1	CASSLERGWTEAFF	TGTGCCAGCAGCTTAGAACGGGGATGGACTGAAGCTTTCTTT
TRBJ2-7	once	TRBD2	TRBV28	CASSPGTSGPSEQYF	TGTGCCAGCAGTCCCGGGACTAGCGGCCCCAGCGAGCAGTACTTC
TRBJ2-5	NA	TRBD1	TRBV13	CASSLVGQQETQYF	TGTGCCAGCAGCTTAGTGGGACAGCAAGAGACCCAGTACTTC
TRBJ1-1	many	TRBD1	TRBV9	CASSPRTGNTEAFF	TGTGCCAGCAGCCCACGGACAGGGAACACTGAAGCTTTCTTT
TRBJ2-3	NA	TRBD1	TRBV14	CASSQKTGGTDTQYF	TGTGCCAGCAGCCAGAAGACAGGGGGGACAGATACGCAGTATTTT
TRBJ1-2	NA	NA	TRBV10-1	CASSESIGRRTRINYGYTF	TGCGCCAGCAGTGAGTCGATTGGCCGGAGGACGAGGATTAACTATGGCTACACCTTC
TRBJ2-5	NA	TRBD2	TRBV15	CATGGTSGQETQYF	TGTGCCACCGGTGGGACTAGCGGCCAAGAGACCCAGTACTTC
TRBJ2-7	few	NA	TRBV7-2	CASSLARSGYEQYF	TGTGCCAGCAGCTTAGCGCGCAGCGGTTACGAGCAGTACTTC
TRBJ2-3	NA	TRBD1	TRBV5-1	CASSPLGTGYSTDTQYF	TGCGCCAGCAGCCCTCTTGGGACAGGGTACAGCACAGATACGCAGTATTTT
TRBJ2-6	once	TRBD1	TRBV5-1	CASNLGGTGANVLTF	TGCGCCAGCAACTTAGGGGGCACAGGGGCCAACGTCCTGACTTTC
TRBJ2-1	NA	TRBD2	TRBV9	CASSPRTSGGYEQFF	TGTGCCAGCAGCCCACGGACTAGCGGGGGGTATGAGCAGTTCTTC
TRBJ1-2	NA	TRBD1	TRBV7-3	CASSPGQGNYGYTF	TGTGCCAGCAGCCCGGGACAGGGGAACTATGGCTACACCTTC
TRBJ1-5	NA	TRBD1	TRBV30	CAWSTRQGMGNQPQHF	TGTGCCTGGAGTACCCGACAGGGTATGGGCAATCAGCCCCAGCATTTT
TRBJ1-1	once	NA	TRBV2	CAISGSREAFF	TGTGCCATCTCGGGGTCCAGGGAAGCTTTCTTT
TRBJ2-5	NA	TRBD2	TRBV5-4	CASRDPGGETQYF	TGTGCCAGCAGGGACCCGGGGGGGGAGACCCAGTACTTC
TRBJ1-3	few	NA	TRBV9	CASSVGAGDSGNTIYF	TGTGCCAGCAGCGTAGGGGCGGGGGACTCTGGAAACACCATATATTTT
TRBJ1-5	NA	TRBD1	TRBV3-1/TRBV3-2	CASSQGQGVSNQPQHF	TGTGCCAGCAGCCAAGGACAGGGTGTAAGCAATCAGCCCCAGCATTTT
TRBJ1-1	NA	NA	TRBV3-1/TRBV3-2	CASSPAAGKAFF	TGTGCCAGCAGCCCCGCGGCAGGGAAAGCTTTCTTT
TRBJ2-1	NA	NA	TRBV6-5	CASSLRTTWNEQFF	TGTGCCAGCAGTCTCCGGACTACCTGGAATGAGCAGTTCTTC
TRBJ1-2	NA	NA	TRBV28	CASRTGGGVANYGYTF	TGTGCCAGCAGGACGGGGGGGGGAGTAGCTAACTATGGCTACACCTTC
TRBJ2-5	few	NA	TRBV19	CASSMQQETQYF	TGTGCCAGTAGTATGCAGCAAGAGACCCAGTACTTC
TRBJ2-3	NA	NA	TRBV12-3/TRBV12-4	CASSFGPADTQYF	TGTGCCAGCAGTTTTGGGCCCGCAGATACGCAGTATTTT
TRBJ1-1	NA	NA	TRBV9	CASTPGGGAEAFF	TGTGCCAGCACCCCGGGCGGAGGGGCTGAAGCTTTCTTT
TRBJ2-6	NA	NA	TRBV7-2	CASSSPAGANVLTF	TGTGCCAGCAGCTCTCCCGCTGGGGCCAACGTCCTGACTTTC
TRBJ2-4	few	NA	TRBV2	CASSVSRSVNIQYF	TGTGCCAGCAGTGTGTCCAGGTCGGTGAACATTCAGTACTTC
TRBJ2-5	NA	NA	TRBV28	CASSLSDYMRGTQYF	TGTGCCAGCAGTTTATCAGATTATATGCGGGGGACCCAGTACTTC
TRBJ2-7	once	NA	TRBV2	CASSKTTGYEQYF	TGTGCCAGCAGTAAAACGACAGGCTACGAGCAGTACTTC
TRBJ2-1	once	NA	TRBV30	CAWSVVGGGIYNEQFF	TGTGCCTGGAGTGTAGTGGGGGGGGGCATCTACAATGAGCAGTTCTTC
TRBJ2-1	NA	NA	TRBV7-3	CASSSGLHSYNEQFF	TGTGCCAGCAGCTCCGGACTGCACTCCTACAATGAGCAGTTCTTC
TRBJ1-6	NA	NA	TRBV2	CASRFDPGDSPLHF	TGTGCCAGCAGATTTGACCCGGGGGATTCACCCCTCCACTTT
TRBJ1-2	NA	NA	TRBV2	CASSEQGNYGYTF	TGTGCCAGCAGTGAACAGGGAAACTATGGCTACACCTTC
TRBJ2-5	NA	TRBD2	TRBV4-1	CASSQEGAGVQETQYF	TGCGCCAGCAGCCAAGAAGGAGCGGGGGTCCAAGAGACCCAGTACTTC
TRBJ1-2	NA	TRBD1	TRBV3-1/TRBV3-2	CASSQEWPLADRATANYGYTF	TGTGCCAGCAGCCAAGAATGGCCCTTGGCCGACAGGGCGACAGCTAACTATGGCTACACCTTC
TRBJ1-2	NA	NA	TRBV6-5	CASSYSDRYGYTF	TGTGCCAGCAGTTACTCCGACAGATATGGCTACACCTTC
TRBJ1-2	few	TRBD1	TRBV3-1/TRBV3-2	CASSPGTGYGYTF	TGTGCCAGCAGCCCCGGGACAGGGTATGGCTACACCTTC
TRBJ1-5	NA	TRBD1	TRBV6-1	CASSEGTGGRQPQHF	TGTGCCAGCAGTGAAGGGACAGGGGGCAGGCAGCCCCAGCATTTT
TRBJ1-1	NA	NA	TRBV11-2	CASSNIGNTEAFF	TGTGCCAGCAGCAATATCGGGAACACTGAAGCTTTCTTT
TRBJ2-5	few	TRBD1	TRBV10-1	CASSDPGQGETQYF	TGCGCCAGCAGCGACCCCGGACAGGGAGAGACCCAGTACTTC
TRBJ1-1	NA	NA	TRBV7-3	CASSNYGGSTEAFF	TGTGCCAGCAGCAACTACGGGGGGTCCACTGAAGCTTTCTTT
TRBJ2-5	few	NA	TRBV5-1	CASSRRNGEETQYF	TGCGCCAGCAGCCGGCGCAACGGGGAAGAGACCCAGTACTTC
TRBJ1-6	NA	NA	TRBV28	CASSLGGNSPLHF	TGTGCCAGCAGTTTAGGCGGTAATTCACCCCTCCACTTT